The entry below gives a single TCR beta chain sequence along with its context. V gave up 6 bases and J gave up 8 bases, with 8 bases separating them. Germline V gene sequence: CDR1 MNHNY, CDR2 SVGAGI (reference sequence). The CDR3 loop spans 11 amino acids. The entry originates in a study of control samples from healthy donors and cancer patients. Measured with immunoSEQ multiplex PCR; TCRdb has only the in-frame clones, and not every one. The table records 70,000 or so clones, about 80% of them present only once. The sequence came from a middle-aged man in good health. V and J are TRBV6-6 and TRBJ2-1, with D perhaps matching TRBD1 or TRBD2 (5 bases each). The specimen was blood. The DNA for the CDR3 is TGTGCCAGCAGACGGGACGATGAGCAGTTCTTC. This gives the protein CASRRDDEQFF.